The clone carrying this TCR beta chain occurred once. TCRdb's table, derived via immunoSEQ multiplex PCR, lists solely in-frame clones and lacks some. Seen here are fewer than 300,000 clones, around 87% observed once, and the top ten hold 2% to 2.5%. This record comes from a study of blood T cell repertoires in COVID-19. Across the whole study: PBMCs, B-cell-depleted T cells, or T cells were the source of the cDNA or gDNA that made up the material.

The J segment lost 7 bases and the V segment lost 4 bases, leaving 9 bases of the junction unmatched. The germline CDR1 and CDR2 sequences are MDHEN and SYDVKM. This CDR3 comprises 15 residues. This clonotype originated in a woman between 45 and 60 years old with acute or convalescent COVID-19. V usage is TRBV28 and J usage is TRBJ1-5, with 8 positions matching TRBD1. Source material: peripheral blood. Here the CDR3 reads CASSSPAGGRQPQHF. In DNA form, the CDR3 reads TGTGCCAGCAGTTCCCCTGCAGGGGGCAGGCAGCCCCAGCATTTT.